This paragraph reports one T cell receptor beta chain. As yet, its antigen is unknown. This sample is drawn from a study of shared clonotypes between healthy human individuals. Germline V CDR1 and CDR2: SGHRS, YFSETQ. The CDR3 extends over 11 amino acids. Study-level results: Naive subsets usually exceeded memory subsets in estimated richness. Sampling used blood alone; tissue repertoires probably differ.

In the authors' methods: Filtering differed since immunoSEQ provided only junctions, with no quality scores. Clones were sequenced by immunoSEQ multiplex PCR, and TCRdb holds only the in-frame ones, with some missing. The D gene and trimming were derived from the DNA, and the V and J assignments and clone size from that table. The data contain more than 500,000 clones, approximately 94% of them singletons. The rearrangement joins TRBV5-1 to TRBJ2-5; D uncertain. Matching the DNA end better, TRBJ2-7 makes the J call doubtful. The material sequenced was naive CD4+ T cells sorted from blood. The subset is: CD45RA+ positively selected. This clonotype was obtained from a young woman in good health. As DNA, the CDR3 is TGCGCCAGCAGCTACCACGACGAGCAGTACTTC. Translation gives CASSYHDEQYF.